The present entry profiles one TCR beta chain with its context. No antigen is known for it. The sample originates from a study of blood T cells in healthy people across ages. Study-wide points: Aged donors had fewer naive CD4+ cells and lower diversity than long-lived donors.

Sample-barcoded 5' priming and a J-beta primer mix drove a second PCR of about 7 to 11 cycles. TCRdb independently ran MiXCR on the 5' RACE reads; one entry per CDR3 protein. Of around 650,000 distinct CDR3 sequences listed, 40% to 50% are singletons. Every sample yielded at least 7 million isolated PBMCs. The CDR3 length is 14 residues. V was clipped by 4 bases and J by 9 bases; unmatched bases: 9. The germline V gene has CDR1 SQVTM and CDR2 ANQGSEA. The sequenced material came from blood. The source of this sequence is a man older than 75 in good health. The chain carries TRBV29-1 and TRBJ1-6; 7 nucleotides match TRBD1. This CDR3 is CSVVEQGIGSPLHF. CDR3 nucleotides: TGCAGCGTTGTGGAACAGGGGATTGGTTCACCCCTCCACTTT.